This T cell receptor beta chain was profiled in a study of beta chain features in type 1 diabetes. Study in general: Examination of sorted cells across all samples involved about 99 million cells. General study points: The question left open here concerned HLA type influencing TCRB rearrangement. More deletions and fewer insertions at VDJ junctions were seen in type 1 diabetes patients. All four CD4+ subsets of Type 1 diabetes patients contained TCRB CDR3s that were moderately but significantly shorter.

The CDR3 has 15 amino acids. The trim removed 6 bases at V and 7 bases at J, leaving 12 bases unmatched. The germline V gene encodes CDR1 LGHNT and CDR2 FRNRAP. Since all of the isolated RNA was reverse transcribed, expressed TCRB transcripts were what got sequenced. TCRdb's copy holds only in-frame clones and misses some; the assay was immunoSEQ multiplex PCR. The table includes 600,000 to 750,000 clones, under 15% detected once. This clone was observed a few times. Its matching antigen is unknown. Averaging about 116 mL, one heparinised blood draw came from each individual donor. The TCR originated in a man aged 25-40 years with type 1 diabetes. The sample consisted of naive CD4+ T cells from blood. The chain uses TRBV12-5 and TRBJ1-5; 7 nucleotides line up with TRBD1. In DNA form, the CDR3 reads TGTGCTAGTGGGCTCGGGGACAGCCGAACCCAGCCCCAGCATTTT. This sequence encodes CASGLGDSRTQPQHF.